This is a list of T cell receptor beta chains from one sample in a study of identical twins. TCRdb independently ran MiXCR on the 5' RACE reads; one entry per CDR3 protein. Here the sample spans about 530,000 distinct CDR3 sequences, around 24% being singletons. These data were also reused for a study on yellow fever vaccine responses in identical twins.

The source material was CD4+ T cells sorted from blood. These receptors were collected from a woman aged 18 to 35 in good health. Both conserved end residues are part of each CDR3. The D gene is left open where the match is weak. The listing skips clone size in some rows; elsewhere it reads once, few, many or a size class.

d_call: NA; cdr3_length: 15; j_call: TRBJ2-5; clone_size: NA; v_call: TRBV20-1; cdr3_aa: CSAEAGALYQETQYF; cdr3_nt: TGCAGTGCCGAAGCGGGTGCTCTTTACCAAGAGACCCAGTACTTC
d_call: TRBD1; cdr3_length: 17; j_call: TRBJ2-1; clone_size: few; v_call: TRBV3-1; cdr3_aa: CASSLQRGQGSHNEQFF; cdr3_nt: TGTGCCAGCAGCCTGCAGAGGGGACAGGGGTCCCACAATGAGCAGTTCTTC
d_call: TRBD1; cdr3_length: 13; j_call: TRBJ2-1; clone_size: NA; v_call: TRBV10-3; cdr3_aa: CAAGQGARNEQFF; cdr3_nt: TGTGCCGCGGGACAGGGGGCGCGGAATGAGCAGTTCTTC
d_call: TRBD1; cdr3_length: 14; j_call: TRBJ2-2; clone_size: NA; v_call: TRBV12-3/TRBV12-4; cdr3_aa: CASSRAGQGVVLFF; cdr3_nt: TGTGCCAGCAGTCGAGCAGGACAGGGTGTTGTGCTGTTTTTT
d_call: NA; cdr3_length: 13; j_call: TRBJ2-2; clone_size: few; v_call: TRBV12-3/TRBV12-4; cdr3_aa: CATRSQTAGELFF; cdr3_nt: TGTGCCACAAGGTCCCAGACAGCCGGGGAGCTGTTTTTT
d_call: NA; cdr3_length: 14; j_call: TRBJ2-1; clone_size: NA; v_call: TRBV5-5; cdr3_aa: CASSTGLLYNEQFF; cdr3_nt: TGTGCCAGCAGCACGGGACTTCTTTACAATGAGCAGTTCTTC
d_call: NA; cdr3_length: 13; j_call: TRBJ1-1; clone_size: few; v_call: TRBV12-3/TRBV12-4; cdr3_aa: CASSLEGDGEAFF; cdr3_nt: TGTGCCAGCAGTTTGGAGGGGGACGGTGAAGCTTTCTTT
d_call: TRBD2; cdr3_length: 20; j_call: TRBJ2-3; clone_size: NA; v_call: TRBV19; cdr3_aa: CASSNPPGLAGTFSTDTQYF; cdr3_nt: TGTGCCAGTAGTAACCCCCCCGGACTAGCGGGAACCTTCAGCACAGATACGCAGTATTTT
d_call: NA; cdr3_length: 15; j_call: TRBJ2-2; clone_size: NA; v_call: TRBV10-3; cdr3_aa: CAISADPGQSGELFF; cdr3_nt: TGTGCCATCAGTGCCGACCCGGGACAATCCGGGGAGCTGTTTTTT
d_call: NA; cdr3_length: 16; j_call: TRBJ2-2; clone_size: NA; v_call: TRBV20-1; cdr3_aa: CCARDVGRGDTGELFF; cdr3_nt: TGCTGTGCTAGAGATGTAGGAAGGGGCGACACCGGGGAGCTGTTTTTT
d_call: TRBD1; cdr3_length: 15; j_call: TRBJ2-1; clone_size: few; v_call: TRBV10-3; cdr3_aa: CAMSPGTGGNNEQFF; cdr3_nt: TGTGCCATGTCTCCCGGGACAGGGGGAAACAATGAGCAGTTCTTC
d_call: TRBD1; cdr3_length: 15; j_call: TRBJ2-7; clone_size: many; v_call: TRBV11-2; cdr3_aa: CASSPRQGFSYEQYF; cdr3_nt: TGTGCCAGCAGCCCAAGACAGGGTTTCTCCTACGAGCAGTACTTC
d_call: NA; cdr3_length: 13; j_call: TRBJ2-2; clone_size: few; v_call: TRBV3-1; cdr3_aa: CASSPGRAGELFF; cdr3_nt: TGTGCCAGCAGCCCGGGACGCGCCGGGGAGCTGTTTTTT
d_call: TRBD1; cdr3_length: 17; j_call: TRBJ1-1; clone_size: NA; v_call: TRBV6-5; cdr3_aa: CASSYATGGWGNTEAFF; cdr3_nt: TGTGCCAGCAGTTACGCCACAGGGGGCTGGGGGAACACTGAAGCTTTCTTT
d_call: NA; cdr3_length: 16; j_call: TRBJ2-1; clone_size: few; v_call: TRBV18; cdr3_aa: CASSPLLTRGPGEQFF; cdr3_nt: TGTGCCAGCTCACCACTCTTGACTAGGGGTCCTGGTGAGCAGTTCTTC
d_call: NA; cdr3_length: 15; j_call: TRBJ2-7; clone_size: few; v_call: TRBV10-3; cdr3_aa: CAISPLGGSSYEQYF; cdr3_nt: TGTGCCATCAGCCCCTTAGGGGGAAGCTCCTACGAGCAGTACTTC
d_call: NA; cdr3_length: 15; j_call: TRBJ2-1; clone_size: NA; v_call: TRBV5-1; cdr3_aa: CASSFSSVSYNEQFF; cdr3_nt: TGCGCCAGCAGCTTCTCTAGCGTCTCCTACAATGAGCAGTTCTTC
d_call: TRBD1; cdr3_length: 15; j_call: TRBJ2-5; clone_size: few; v_call: TRBV7-9; cdr3_aa: CASSLGQGAAETQYF; cdr3_nt: TGTGCCAGCAGCTTAGGACAGGGAGCGGCCGAGACCCAGTACTTC
d_call: TRBD2; cdr3_length: 18; j_call: TRBJ2-3; clone_size: NA; v_call: TRBV6-1; cdr3_aa: CASSGPSGTSGYTDTQYF; cdr3_nt: TGTGCCAGCAGTGGGCCTTCCGGGACTAGCGGATACACAGATACGCAGTATTTT
d_call: TRBD2; cdr3_length: 16; j_call: TRBJ2-3; clone_size: few; v_call: TRBV5-1; cdr3_aa: CASSFLRTSSTDTQYF; cdr3_nt: TGCGCCAGCAGCTTTTTACGGACTAGCAGCACAGATACGCAGTATTTT
d_call: NA; cdr3_length: 14; j_call: TRBJ1-1; clone_size: many; v_call: TRBV5-6; cdr3_aa: CASSLVGLGTEAFF; cdr3_nt: TGTGCCAGCAGCTTGGTCGGCCTGGGCACTGAAGCTTTCTTT
d_call: NA; cdr3_length: 14; j_call: TRBJ2-3; clone_size: NA; v_call: TRBV6-1; cdr3_aa: CASSSTFAADTQYF; cdr3_nt: TGTGCCAGCAGCTCCACGTTCGCTGCAGATACGCAGTATTTT
d_call: TRBD2; cdr3_length: 17; j_call: TRBJ2-1; clone_size: few; v_call: TRBV20-1; cdr3_aa: CSARVLNSGYSYNEQFF; cdr3_nt: TGCAGTGCTAGAGTACTAAATAGCGGGTATTCCTACAATGAGCAGTTCTTC
d_call: TRBD2; cdr3_length: 16; j_call: TRBJ2-3; clone_size: few; v_call: TRBV4-2; cdr3_aa: CASSHGLAGDLDTQYF; cdr3_nt: TGTGCCAGCAGCCACGGACTAGCGGGAGACTTAGATACGCAGTATTTT
d_call: TRBD2; cdr3_length: 15; j_call: TRBJ2-3; clone_size: NA; v_call: TRBV5-5; cdr3_aa: CASSLGSGGSDTQYF; cdr3_nt: TGTGCCAGCAGCTTGGGTAGCGGGGGGTCAGATACGCAGTATTTT
d_call: TRBD2; cdr3_length: 18; j_call: TRBJ2-2; clone_size: NA; v_call: TRBV7-6; cdr3_aa: CASSLGGRRLAFAGELFF; cdr3_nt: TGTGCCAGCAGCTTAGGCGGTAGGAGACTAGCTTTCGCCGGGGAGCTGTTTTTT
d_call: TRBD2; cdr3_length: 15; j_call: TRBJ2-3; clone_size: once; v_call: TRBV29-1; cdr3_aa: CSAAGTSGSTDTQYF; cdr3_nt: TGCAGCGCTGCCGGGACTAGCGGCAGCACAGATACGCAGTATTTT
d_call: TRBD2; cdr3_length: 16; j_call: TRBJ2-1; clone_size: NA; v_call: TRBV2; cdr3_aa: CASSEAAGGALNEQFF; cdr3_nt: TGTGCCAGCAGTGAAGCAGCCGGGGGGGCTCTCAATGAGCAGTTCTTC
d_call: TRBD1; cdr3_length: 14; j_call: TRBJ2-1; clone_size: NA; v_call: TRBV7-2; cdr3_aa: CASRQGQGWDEQFF; cdr3_nt: TGTGCCAGCAGACAGGGACAGGGATGGGATGAGCAGTTCTTC
d_call: NA; cdr3_length: 13; j_call: TRBJ2-5; clone_size: NA; v_call: TRBV3-1; cdr3_aa: CASSQGFQETQYF; cdr3_nt: TGTGCCAGCAGCCAAGGCTTTCAAGAGACCCAGTACTTC
d_call: NA; cdr3_length: 15; j_call: TRBJ1-1; clone_size: NA; v_call: TRBV28; cdr3_aa: CASSLGDRTGTEAFF; cdr3_nt: TGTGCCAGCAGTTTAGGAGACAGGACCGGCACTGAAGCTTTCTTT
d_call: NA; cdr3_length: 13; j_call: TRBJ1-5; clone_size: NA; v_call: TRBV12-3/TRBV12-4; cdr3_aa: CASRLEGNQPQHF; cdr3_nt: TGTGCCAGCAGGTTAGAAGGCAATCAGCCCCAGCATTTT
d_call: NA; cdr3_length: 12; j_call: TRBJ1-2; clone_size: few; v_call: TRBV29-1; cdr3_aa: CSVGTSNYGYTF; cdr3_nt: TGCAGCGTTGGAACATCCAACTATGGCTACACCTTC
d_call: NA; cdr3_length: 12; j_call: TRBJ2-5; clone_size: NA; v_call: TRBV29-1; cdr3_aa: CSVERGQETQYF; cdr3_nt: TGCAGCGTCGAAAGAGGGCAAGAGACCCAGTACTTC
d_call: NA; cdr3_length: 12; j_call: TRBJ2-5; clone_size: NA; v_call: TRBV29-1; cdr3_aa: CSVVGSKETQYF; cdr3_nt: TGCAGCGTTGTAGGCAGCAAAGAGACCCAGTACTTC
d_call: TRBD1; cdr3_length: 15; j_call: TRBJ2-5; clone_size: few; v_call: TRBV7-8; cdr3_aa: CASSLDRASGETQYF; cdr3_nt: TGTGCCAGCAGCTTGGACAGGGCTTCGGGAGAGACCCAGTACTTC
d_call: TRBD2; cdr3_length: 17; j_call: TRBJ2-3; clone_size: few; v_call: TRBV7-7; cdr3_aa: CASSLGTTSGSPDTQYF; cdr3_nt: TGTGCCAGCAGCTTAGGGACGACTAGCGGGAGCCCAGATACGCAGTATTTT
d_call: TRBD2; cdr3_length: 15; j_call: TRBJ2-1; clone_size: NA; v_call: TRBV6-5; cdr3_aa: CARSYLAGVYNEQFF; cdr3_nt: TGTGCCAGAAGTTACTTGGCGGGAGTTTACAATGAGCAGTTCTTC
d_call: TRBD1; cdr3_length: 15; j_call: TRBJ1-2; clone_size: few; v_call: TRBV19; cdr3_aa: CASSIVRQGNYGYTF; cdr3_nt: TGTGCCAGTAGTATAGTAAGACAGGGGAACTATGGCTACACCTTC
d_call: NA; cdr3_length: 16; j_call: TRBJ1-1; clone_size: few; v_call: TRBV6-5; cdr3_aa: CASSYSSLTRNTEAFF; cdr3_nt: TGTGCCAGCAGTTACTCGAGCCTGACAAGGAACACTGAAGCTTTCTTT
d_call: TRBD2; cdr3_length: 16; j_call: TRBJ2-1; clone_size: NA; v_call: TRBV4-1; cdr3_aa: CASSQGASGRRGEQFF; cdr3_nt: TGCGCCAGCAGCCAAGGGGCTAGCGGGAGGCGGGGTGAGCAGTTCTTC
d_call: NA; cdr3_length: 12; j_call: TRBJ1-1; clone_size: NA; v_call: TRBV20-1; cdr3_aa: CSASDGNTEAFF; cdr3_nt: TGCAGTGCTAGTGACGGGAACACTGAAGCTTTCTTT
d_call: NA; cdr3_length: 14; j_call: TRBJ2-6; clone_size: NA; v_call: TRBV6-1; cdr3_aa: CASGSLSGANVLTF; cdr3_nt: TGTGCCAGCGGGAGTCTCTCTGGGGCCAACGTCCTGACTTTC
d_call: TRBD2; cdr3_length: 16; j_call: TRBJ2-7; clone_size: NA; v_call: TRBV24-1; cdr3_aa: CATSDLASGSIHEQYF; cdr3_nt: TGTGCCACCAGTGATTTGGCTAGCGGGAGCATCCACGAGCAGTACTTC
d_call: TRBD2; cdr3_length: 15; j_call: TRBJ2-1; clone_size: NA; v_call: TRBV11-3; cdr3_aa: CASSSSGIKYNEQFF; cdr3_nt: TGTGCCAGCAGCTCCAGCGGGATAAAGTACAATGAGCAGTTCTTC